The clone carrying this T cell receptor beta chain was recorded a few times. The antigen is unknown. Here immunoSEQ multiplex PCR was the method, and the copy in TCRdb shows in-frame clones only, minus some. This table holds around 1,000 clones, roughly 70% found once. This CDR3 contains 18 residues. Per the germline V gene, CDR1 is GTSNPN and CDR2 is SVGIG (reference sequence). After removal of 3 bases from V and 6 bases from J, the junction contained 20 bases not matched to a gene. This sample was included in a study of STAT5B mutations in CD4+ large granular lymphocyte leukemia. Study findings and constraints: Without HLA matching, higher CD4+ than CD8+ T-LGLL clonality could reflect small sample size. Patient CD4-sorted repertoires looked more clonal than healthy CD4+ repertoires, even without putative leukemic clones. Of heterogeneous patient samples, only 5 or 6 CD4-sorted ones were compared for clonality. Compared with healthy controls (2/35), patient top clones favored TRBV06 (8/27).

Sequenced: PBMCs. The clonotype originates from a man in his fifties or sixties with CD4+ T-cell large granular lymphocyte leukemia. The chain links TRBV30 to TRBJ2-7; 10 nucleotides match TRBD1. DNA of the CDR3: TGTGCCTGGAGCACCCCAGACGAACCGGGACAGGGGAGGGGCGAGCAGTACTTC. It translates to CAWSTPDEPGQGRGEQYF.